Below, 22 T cell receptor beta chains from the same sample are listed, as sequenced in a study of blood T cells in healthy people across ages. A second 7 to 11 cycle PCR used barcoded and J-beta primers. TCRdb used MiXCR to reprocess the 5' RACE reads, holding one entry per CDR3 protein. In the table there are around 620,000 distinct CDR3 sequences, 25% to 30% of which are singletons. Sequenced input: blood. All receptors derive from a woman in her 70s in good health.

The chain carries TRBV7-2 and TRBJ1-1; D is undetermined. CDR3 length: 14 residues. Germline-derived CDR1 and CDR2 are SGHTA and FQGNSA. Trimming stripped 2 bases from V and 1 base from J, with 8 bases between. The CDR3: CASSLLAANTEAFF. In nucleotides, the CDR3 is TGTGCCAGCAGCTTATTGGCGGCGAACACTGAAGCTTTCTTT.

This clonotype turned up a few times. V usage is TRBV30 and J usage is TRBJ1-5, with D uncertain. The germline CDR1 and CDR2 sequences are GTSNPN and SVGIG (reference sequence). CDR3 length equals 13 residues. V was pared by 4 bases and J by 4 bases, with 11 bases between. The CDR3 is CAWNDRLNQPQHF. In nucleotides, the CDR3 is TGTGCCTGGAATGATAGGCTAAATCAGCCCCAGCATTTT.

This clonotype was found a few times. The chain employs TRBV20-1 and TRBJ1-1; 9 bases are a match to TRBD1. V lost 3 bases, J lost 2 bases, and 4 bases stayed unmatched. The CDR3 has 14 residues. Germline V gene lookup returns CDR1 DFQATT and CDR2 SNEGSKA (reference sequence). CDR3 in amino acids: CSARRQGGNTEAFF. The DNA of the CDR3 is TGCAGTGCTAGGAGACAGGGGGGAAACACTGAAGCTTTCTTT.

V is TRBV6-5 and J is TRBJ2-6; D ambiguous. Per germline, CDR1 MNHEY and CDR2 SVGAGI. Trimming shortened V by 7 bases and J by 3 bases, and 13 bases separated the two germline ends. The CDR3 sequence is 15 residues long. The CDR3 sequence: CASTDPSLGANVLTF. DNA of the CDR3: TGTGCCAGCACGGACCCTAGTCTTGGGGCCAACGTCCTGACTTTC.

The CDR3 sequence is CAIPRFGYNEQFF. The CDR3 nucleotides read TGTGCCATCCCACGATTTGGCTACAATGAGCAGTTCTTC. The genes are TRBV13 and TRBJ2-1; D is undetermined. V was trimmed by 10 bases and J by 3 bases, leaving 13 bases between them. CDR3 size: 13 residues. Germline CDR1 PRHDT, CDR2 FYEKMQ (reference sequence).

In its sample, this clonotype was seen many times. J is TRBJ2-3 and V is TRBV7-2, with D possibly being TRBD1 or TRBD2 (5 bases each). Germline V gene sequence: CDR1 SGHTA, CDR2 FQGNSA. There are 13 residues in the CDR3. The ends were cut back, 5 bases at V and 5 bases at J, with 11 bases in the middle. The CDR3 sequence: CASSPGTRDTQYF. CDR3 nucleotide sequence: TGTGCCAGCAGCCCCGGGACGCGAGATACGCAGTATTTT.

This clonotype was seen at least ten times. The chain carries TRBV12-3 or TRBV12-4 and TRBJ2-5, with 10 bases identical to TRBD2. The CDR3 contains 14 residues. V trimming: 6 bases; J trimming: 2 bases; junction bases outside the gene matches: 3. The CDR3, as DNA: TGTGCCAGCAGCCAGCGGGGGGGTCAAGAGACCCAGTACTTC. Amino acid sequence: CASSQRGGQETQYF.

This chain uses TRBV6-1 with TRBJ2-3; 10 nucleotides agree with TRBD1. V gave up 9 bases and J gave up 4 bases; unmatched junction bases: 13. This CDR3 is 16 amino acids long. Germline V CDR1 and CDR2: MNHNS, SASEGT. This CDR3 reads CASRPGQGMSSDTQYF. The CDR3 DNA follows: TGTGCCAGTCGACCGGGACAGGGGATGAGCTCAGATACGCAGTATTTT.

This clonotype turned up a few times. The chain joins TRBV20-1 to TRBJ1-4, with D unresolved. V lost 3 bases to trimming and J lost 0 bases, with 5 bases between them. The CDR3 is 13 amino acids. The germline V gene has CDR1 DFQATT and CDR2 SNEGSKA (reference sequence). The CDR3 here is CSARVATNEKLFF. The CDR3 DNA reads as TGCAGTGCTAGGGTAGCAACTAATGAAAAACTGTTTTTT.

This CDR3 reads CASSPIWDRVTDTQYF. The CDR3 nucleotides read TGTGCCAGCAGTCCGATCTGGGACAGGGTCACAGATACGCAGTATTTT. The genes are TRBV12-3 or TRBV12-4 and TRBJ2-3; TRBD1 matches at 9 bases. The CDR3 is made up of 16 amino acids. V was clipped by 5 bases and J by 2 bases; unmatched bases: 8.

The chain has TRBV12-3 or TRBV12-4 and TRBJ2-5; D unresolved. The J call may be in error: the DNA end matches TRBJ2-1 better. The CDR3 runs 11 residues. CDR3 amino acids: CASSPQTEQFF. The DNA for the CDR3 is TGTGCCAGCAGTCCACAGACCGAGCAGTTCTTC.

This chain joins TRBV12-3 or TRBV12-4 and TRBJ2-5; 9 nucleotides agree with TRBD1. J was trimmed by 4 bases and V by 6 bases; bases with no gene match: 6. This CDR3 comprises 14 residues. CDR3 in DNA: TGTGCCAGCAGGCCGAAGACAGGGGGAGAGACCCAGTACTTC. Translated, it gives CASRPKTGGETQYF.

A remark on this clonotype: Since no conserved phenylalanine or tryptophan closes the CDR3, a read error is the likely cause. V usage is TRBV7-3 and J usage is TRBJ2-3, with 9 positions matching TRBD2. J was trimmed by 4 bases and V by 2 bases; bases with no gene match: 1. The CDR3 is made up of 14 amino acids. Germline assignment: CDR1 SGHTA and CDR2 FQGTGA. This CDR3 reads CASSLGTSPDTQYL. As DNA, the CDR3 is TGTGCCAGCAGCTTAGGGACTAGCCCAGATACGCAGTATCTT.

V and J are TRBV7-2 and TRBJ2-1, with unresolved D. This CDR3 is built from 15 residues. V was pared by 2 bases and J by 7 bases, with 15 bases between. The germline gives CDR1 SGHTA, CDR2 FQGNSA. CDR3 DNA sequence: TGTGCCAGCAGCTTATTAAGACAAACGGGTAATGAGCAGTTCTTC. It translates to CASSLLRQTGNEQFF.

CDR3 in amino acids: CASSPTGAANTEAFF. In nucleotides, the CDR3 is TGTGCCAGCAGCCCGACGGGGGCAGCTAACACTGAAGCTTTCTTT. The chain employs TRBV4-2 and TRBJ1-1; D possibly corresponds to TRBD1 (6 bases). This CDR3 has 15 residues. CDR1 LGHNA and CDR2 YNFKEQ come from the germline V gene. The ends were cut back, 4 bases at V and 2 bases at J, with 14 bases in the middle.

The rearrangement links TRBV29-1 to TRBJ2-7; possibly TRBD1 for D (6 bases). The V and J ends lost 6 bases and 1 base respectively, with 10 bases between them. The CDR3 has 12 residues. Per the germline V gene, CDR1 is SQVTM and CDR2 is ANQGSEA. The CDR3 sequence is CSVVQGSYEQYF. DNA for the CDR3: TGCAGCGTCGTTCAGGGGTCCTACGAGCAGTACTTC.

The chain couples TRBV20-1 to TRBJ1-1, with D uncertain. Trimming stripped 0 bases from V and 2 bases from J, with 10 bases between. CDR3 length equals 14 residues. CDR1 and CDR2 (germline): DFQATT, SNEGSKA (reference sequence). The CDR3 nucleotides read TGCAGTGCTAGAGACATGATTTTCAACACTGAAGCTTTCTTT. Its protein is CSARDMIFNTEAFF.

In this sample, this clonotype turned up a few times. This CDR3 is CASSELGGGDQETQYF. The CDR3 nucleotides read TGTGCCAGCAGTGAATTGGGCGGGGGGGACCAAGAGACCCAGTACTTC. The gene calls are TRBV25-1 and TRBJ2-5; 9 positions agree with TRBD2. Germline V lookup: CDR1 MGHDK, CDR2 SYGVNS. CDR3 length equals 16 residues. With 1 base clipped from V and 0 bases from J, the junction kept 3 bases outside the gene matches.

The rearrangement uses TRBV27 and TRBJ1-2, with 8 bases aligning to TRBD1. The V segment lost 7 bases and the J segment 5 bases; nucleotides outside the gene matches: 12. CDR3 length: 15 amino acids. In germline, CDR1 is MNHEY, CDR2 SMNVEV (reference sequence). CDR3 in amino acids: CASTKGQGLLYGYTF. The DNA for the CDR3 is TGTGCCAGCACCAAAGGACAGGGCCTTCTTTATGGCTACACCTTC.

This clonotype was counted only a few times. This rearrangement joins TRBV7-6 to TRBJ2-6; TRBD1 might be the D (5 bases). With 4 bases removed from V and 0 bases from J, the gap between germline ends came to 10 bases. The CDR3 spans 16 residues. Per the germline V gene, CDR1 is SGHVS and CDR2 is FNYEAQ. Here the CDR3 DNA reads TGTGCCAGCAGCTACGGCAGGGACTCTGGGGCCAACGTCCTGACTTTC. Translating gives CASSYGRDSGANVLTF.

The chain recombines TRBV5-1 with TRBJ2-2; no clear D gene. This CDR3 is 13 amino acids long. Germline V CDR1 and CDR2: SGHRS, YFSETQ. Trimming left V 7 bases short and J 3 bases short, with 10 bases between. DNA of the CDR3: TGCGCCAGCCGAATAGGGTACACCGGGGAGCTGTTTTTT. This sequence encodes CASRIGYTGELFF.

This clonotype was detected a few times. The V call is TRBV7-6, the J call TRBJ2-5, with 8 bases identical to TRBD1. V was clipped by 3 bases and J by 4 bases; unmatched bases: 7. The V gene's germline CDR1 is SGHVS and CDR2 FNYEAQ. The CDR3 has 15 residues. This CDR3 reads CASSFLSQGAETQYF. CDR3 bases: TGTGCCAGCAGCTTTCTAAGTCAGGGGGCAGAGACCCAGTACTTC.